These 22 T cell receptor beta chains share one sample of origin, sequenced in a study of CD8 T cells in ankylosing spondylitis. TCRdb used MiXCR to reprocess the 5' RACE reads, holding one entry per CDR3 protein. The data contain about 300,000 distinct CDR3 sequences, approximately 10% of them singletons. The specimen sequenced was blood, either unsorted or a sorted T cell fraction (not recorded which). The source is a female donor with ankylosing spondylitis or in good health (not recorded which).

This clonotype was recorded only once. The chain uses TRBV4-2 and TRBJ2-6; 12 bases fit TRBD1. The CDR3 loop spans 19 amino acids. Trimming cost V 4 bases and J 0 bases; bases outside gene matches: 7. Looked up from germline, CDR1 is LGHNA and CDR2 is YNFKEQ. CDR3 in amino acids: CASSPGQGAVLSGANVLTF. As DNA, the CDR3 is TGTGCCAGCAGCCCGGGACAGGGGGCAGTTCTCTCTGGGGCCAACGTCCTGACTTTC.

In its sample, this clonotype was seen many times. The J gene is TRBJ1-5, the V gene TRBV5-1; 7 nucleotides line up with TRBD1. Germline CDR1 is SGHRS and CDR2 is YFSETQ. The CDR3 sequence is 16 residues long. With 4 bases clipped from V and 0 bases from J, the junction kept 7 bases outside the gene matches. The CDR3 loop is CASSPSGTDSNQPQHF. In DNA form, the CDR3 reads TGCGCCAGCAGCCCATCCGGGACAGATAGCAATCAGCCCCAGCATTTT.

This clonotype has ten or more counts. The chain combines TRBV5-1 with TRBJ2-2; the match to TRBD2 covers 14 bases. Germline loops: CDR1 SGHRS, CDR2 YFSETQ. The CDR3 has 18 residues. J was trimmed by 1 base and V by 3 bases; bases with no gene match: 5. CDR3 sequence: CASSSGLAGGKNTGELFF. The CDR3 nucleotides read TGCGCCAGCAGCTCCGGACTAGCGGGGGGCAAGAACACCGGGGAGCTGTTTTTT.

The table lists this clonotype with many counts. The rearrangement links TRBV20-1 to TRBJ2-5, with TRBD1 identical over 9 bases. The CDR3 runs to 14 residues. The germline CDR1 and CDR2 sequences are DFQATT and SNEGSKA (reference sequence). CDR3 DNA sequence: TGCAGCAAGACAGCCGGGACAGGGCAAGAGACCCAGTACTTC. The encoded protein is CSKTAGTGQETQYF.

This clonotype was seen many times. CDR3 nucleotide sequence: TGTGCCAGCTCACCAAAGCGGGAGAACACCGGGGAGCTGTTTTTT. It is translated as CASSPKRENTGELFF. This chain joins TRBV18 and TRBJ2-2, with 7 bases lining up with TRBD2. J lost 1 base, V lost 2 bases, and 1 base had no gene match. Germline CDR1 reads KGHSH; CDR2 reads LQKENI. CDR3 length: 15 amino acids.

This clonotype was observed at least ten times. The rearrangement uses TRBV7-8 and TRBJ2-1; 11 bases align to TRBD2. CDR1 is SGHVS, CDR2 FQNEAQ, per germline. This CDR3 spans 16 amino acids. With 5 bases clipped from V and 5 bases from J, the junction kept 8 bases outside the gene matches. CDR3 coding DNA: TGTGCCAGCAGCCCTCGACTAGCGGGGCCTCACAATGAGCAGTTCTTC. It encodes CASSPRLAGPHNEQFF.

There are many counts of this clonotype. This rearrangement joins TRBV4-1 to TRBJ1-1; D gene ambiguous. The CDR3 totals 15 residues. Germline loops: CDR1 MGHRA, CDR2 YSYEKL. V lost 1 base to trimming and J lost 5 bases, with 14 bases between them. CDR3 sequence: CASSQGAVGTTEAFF. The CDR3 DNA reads TGCGCCAGCAGCCAAGGCGCTGTGGGAACGACTGAAGCTTTCTTT.

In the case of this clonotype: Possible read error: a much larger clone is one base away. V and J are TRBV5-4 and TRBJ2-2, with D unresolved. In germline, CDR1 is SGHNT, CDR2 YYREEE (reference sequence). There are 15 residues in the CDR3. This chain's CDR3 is CSSRLGQTRAGELFF. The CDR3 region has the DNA TGTTCCAGCAGACTTGGGCAGACACGCGCCGGGGAGCTGTTTTTT.

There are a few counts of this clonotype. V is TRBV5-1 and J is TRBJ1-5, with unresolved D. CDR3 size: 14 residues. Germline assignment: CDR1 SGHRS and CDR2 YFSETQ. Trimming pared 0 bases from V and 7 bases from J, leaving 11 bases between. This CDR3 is CASSLAGDGQPQHF. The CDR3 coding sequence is TGCGCCAGCAGCTTGGCTGGGGATGGCCAGCCCCAGCATTTT.

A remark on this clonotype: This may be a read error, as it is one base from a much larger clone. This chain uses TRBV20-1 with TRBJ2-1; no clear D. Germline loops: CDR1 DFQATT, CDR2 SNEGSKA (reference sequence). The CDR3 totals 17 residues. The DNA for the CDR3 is TGCAGTGCTAGAGATCGAAATGGCTTCCAATCCTACAATGAGCCGTTCTTC. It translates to CSARDRNGFQSYNEPFF.

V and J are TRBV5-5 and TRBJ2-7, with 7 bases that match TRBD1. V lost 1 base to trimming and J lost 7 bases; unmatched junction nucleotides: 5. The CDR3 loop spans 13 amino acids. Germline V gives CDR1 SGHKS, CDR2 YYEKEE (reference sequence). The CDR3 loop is CASSLTGVQEQYF. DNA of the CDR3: TGTGCCAGCAGCTTGACAGGGGTACAGGAGCAGTACTTC.

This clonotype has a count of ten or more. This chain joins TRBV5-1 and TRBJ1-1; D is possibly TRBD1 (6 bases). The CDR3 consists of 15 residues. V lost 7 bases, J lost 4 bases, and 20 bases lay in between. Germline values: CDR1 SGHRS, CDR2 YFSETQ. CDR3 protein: CASGRYQGGGTEAFF. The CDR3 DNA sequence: TGCGCCAGCGGCCGCTACCAAGGGGGGGGCACTGAAGCTTTCTTT.

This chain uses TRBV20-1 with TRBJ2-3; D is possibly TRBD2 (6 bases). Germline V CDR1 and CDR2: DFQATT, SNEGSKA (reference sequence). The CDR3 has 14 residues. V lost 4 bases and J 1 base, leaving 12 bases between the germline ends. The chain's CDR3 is CSAKTRGGTDTQYF. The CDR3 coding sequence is TGCAGTGCTAAGACCCGCGGGGGCACAGATACGCAGTATTTT.

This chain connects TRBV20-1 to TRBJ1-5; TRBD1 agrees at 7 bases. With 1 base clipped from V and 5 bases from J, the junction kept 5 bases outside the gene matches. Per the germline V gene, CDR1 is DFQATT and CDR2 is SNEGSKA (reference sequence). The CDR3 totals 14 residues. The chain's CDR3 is CSARGAQGHQPQHF. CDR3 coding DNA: TGCAGTGCTAGAGGGGCACAGGGGCATCAGCCCCAGCATTTT.

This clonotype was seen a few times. The DNA of the CDR3 is TGTGCCAGAAAAGGTGGTGAAAAACTGTTTTTT. Translating it yields CARKGGEKLFF. The genes are TRBV5-5 and TRBJ1-4, with D unresolved. The germline V and J ends were trimmed by 8 bases and 7 bases, with 9 bases remaining between them. The CDR3 length is 11 residues. Germline assignment: CDR1 SGHKS and CDR2 YYEKEE (reference sequence).

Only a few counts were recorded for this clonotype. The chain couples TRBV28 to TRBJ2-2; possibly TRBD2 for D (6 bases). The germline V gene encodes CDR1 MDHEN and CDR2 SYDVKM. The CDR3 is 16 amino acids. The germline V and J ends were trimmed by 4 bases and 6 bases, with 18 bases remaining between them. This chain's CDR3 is CASSSSAEPSAGELFF. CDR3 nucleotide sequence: TGTGCCAGCAGTTCCTCGGCTGAACCTAGCGCCGGGGAGCTGTTTTTT.

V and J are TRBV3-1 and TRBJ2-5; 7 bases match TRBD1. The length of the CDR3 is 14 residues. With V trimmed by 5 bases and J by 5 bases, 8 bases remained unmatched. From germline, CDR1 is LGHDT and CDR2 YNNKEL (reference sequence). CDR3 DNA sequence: TGTGCCAGCAGCGGTCGACAGGGTGCGGAGACCCAGTACTTC. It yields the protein CASSGRQGAETQYF.

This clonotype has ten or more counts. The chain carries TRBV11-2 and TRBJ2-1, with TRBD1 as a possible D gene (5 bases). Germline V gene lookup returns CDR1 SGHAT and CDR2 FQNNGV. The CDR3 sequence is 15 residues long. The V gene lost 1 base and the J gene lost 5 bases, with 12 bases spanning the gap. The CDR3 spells CASSLGQLGNNEQFF. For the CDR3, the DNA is TGTGCCAGCAGCTTAGGACAGTTGGGAAACAATGAGCAGTTCTTC.

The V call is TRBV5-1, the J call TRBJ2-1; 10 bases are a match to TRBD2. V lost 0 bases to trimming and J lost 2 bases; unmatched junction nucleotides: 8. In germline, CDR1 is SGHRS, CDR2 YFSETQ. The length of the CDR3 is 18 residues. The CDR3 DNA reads TGCGCCAGCAGCTTGGGGCTAGCGGGGGCCTCTCCCTACAATGAGCAGTTCTTC. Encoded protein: CASSLGLAGASPYNEQFF. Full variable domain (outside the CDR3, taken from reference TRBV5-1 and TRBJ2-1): KAGVTQTPRYLIKTRGQQVTLSCSPISGHRSVSWYQQTPGQGLQFLFEYFSETQRNKGNFPGRFSGRQFSNSRSEMNVSTLELGDSALYLCASSLGLAGASPYNEQFFGPGTRLTVL.

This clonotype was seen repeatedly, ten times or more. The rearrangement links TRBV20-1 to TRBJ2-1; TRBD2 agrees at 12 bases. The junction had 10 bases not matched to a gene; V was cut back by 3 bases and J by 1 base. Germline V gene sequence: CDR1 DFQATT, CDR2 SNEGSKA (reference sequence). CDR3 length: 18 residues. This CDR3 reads CSARADWTSGKSYNEQFF. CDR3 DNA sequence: TGCAGTGCTAGGGCTGATTGGACTAGCGGGAAATCCTACAATGAGCAGTTCTTC.

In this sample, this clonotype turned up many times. As DNA, the CDR3 is TGTGCCAGCAGCTTGAGCGGCCCGAAAAGGGAGACCCAGTACTTC. Its protein product is CASSLSGPKRETQYF. This chain connects TRBV6-1 to TRBJ2-5; TRBD2 is a possible D gene (5 bases). V shed 6 bases and J shed 5 bases, with 19 bases lying between them. Germline CDR1 and CDR2: MNHNS and SASEGT. The CDR3 length is 15 residues.

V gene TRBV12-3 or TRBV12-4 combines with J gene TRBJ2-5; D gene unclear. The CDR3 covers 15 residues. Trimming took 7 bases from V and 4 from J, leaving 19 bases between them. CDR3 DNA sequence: TGTGCCAGCACGAGTTCTCGCGTTGGTGGAGAGACCCAGTACTTC. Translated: CASTSSRVGGETQYF.